These 29 T cell receptor beta chains originate from one sample sequenced in a study of T cells in Graves' hyperthyroidism and ophthalmopathy. The source material, RNA transcripts, was used to amplify TCR beta CDR3 regions. HTBI primers were the set used in a first-round RT-PCR of the TCR CDR3. TCRdb processed the multiplex PCR reads anew with MiXCR; each CDR3 protein has one entry. The profile shows 560,000 or so distinct CDR3 sequences, just under 20% of them singletons. Material: blood. All receptors derive from a man aged 35 to 55 with Graves' ophthalmopathy.

This clonotype was seen a single time. V and J are TRBV5-8 and TRBJ2-2; 10 bases align to TRBD2. CDR1 is SGHTS and CDR2 is YDEGEE in the germline V gene. The V gene end was trimmed by 10 bases and the J gene end by 5 bases; junction bases not matched to a gene: 11. The CDR3 is 15 amino acids. The CDR3 protein is CAGDFSGRRTGELFF. The CDR3 DNA is TGTGCCGGGGACTTTAGCGGGAGGAGGACCGGGGAGCTGTTTTTT.

This clonotype was recorded many times. The chain is built from TRBV30 and TRBJ1-2, with 9 bases identical to TRBD1. This CDR3 region has 16 residues. Germline V lookup: CDR1 GTSNPN, CDR2 SVGIG (reference sequence). The V segment lost 7 bases and the J segment 7 bases; nucleotides outside the gene matches: 19. The CDR3 sequence: CASFLPGTGHRSGYTF. The CDR3 region has the DNA TGTGCCTCCTTCCTTCCCGGGACAGGGCATAGGAGTGGCTACACCTTC. Using reference TRBV30 and TRBJ1-2 for the parts outside the CDR3, the full variable domain is SQTIHQWPATLVQPVGSPLSLECTVEGTSNPNLYWYRQAAGRGLQLLFYSVGIGQISSEVPQNLSASRPQDRQFILSSKKLLLSDSGFYLCASFLPGTGHRSGYTFGSGTRLTVV.

This clonotype was found a few times. The V gene is TRBV5-6, the J gene TRBJ2-1; D possibly corresponds to TRBD2 (6 bases). The CDR3 consists of 13 residues. Germline V gives CDR1 SGHDT, CDR2 YYEEEE. Trimming took 1 base from V and 10 from J, leaving 12 bases between them. CDR3: CASSLNPAGEQFF. The DNA for the CDR3 is TGTGCCAGCAGCTTGAACCCGGCGGGAGAGCAGTTCTTC. Combining the CDR3 with reference TRBV5-6 and TRBJ2-1 gives the whole variable domain DAGVTQSPTHLIKTRGQQVTLRCSPKSGHDTVSWYQQALGQGPQFIFQYYEEEERQRGNFPDRFSGHQFPNYSSELNVNALLLGDSALYLCASSLNPAGEQFFGPGTRLTVL.

This clonotype was seen more than once but under ten times. The chain combines TRBV6-2 or TRBV6-3 with TRBJ2-7; 11 positions match TRBD2. V shed 6 bases, J shed 4 bases, and the junction held 5 bases outside the gene matches. The CDR3 spans 14 residues. Per germline, CDR1 MNHEY and CDR2 SVGEGT. CDR3 coding DNA: TGTGCCAGCAGAGGTAGCGGGAGGGCTTACGAGCAGTACTTC. This translates into CASRGSGRAYEQYF.

In its sample, this clonotype was seen a few times. This chain links TRBV20-1 with TRBJ1-6; a possible D gene is TRBD1 (5 bases). V gave up 6 bases and J gave up 6 bases, with 15 bases separating them. Germline CDR1 and CDR2: DFQATT and SNEGSKA (reference sequence). This CDR3 comprises 14 residues. CDR3 loop: CSAMGGLVNSPLHF. CDR3 coding DNA: TGCAGTGCGATGGGGGGACTCGTTAATTCACCCCTCCACTTT.

In this sample, this clonotype turned up many times. This chain joins TRBV28 and TRBJ2-7; the match to TRBD1 covers 8 bases. Germline V gives CDR1 MDHEN, CDR2 SYDVKM. The junction had 8 bases not matched to a gene; V was cut back by 6 bases and J by 1 base. CDR3 size: 15 residues. The chain's CDR3 is CASSPWGQASYEQYF. CDR3 sequence (DNA): TGTGCCAGCAGCCCATGGGGACAGGCTTCCTACGAGCAGTACTTC.

Here the CDR3 DNA reads TGTGCCAGCTCACCGTTAGCGGGGGAAGTCTACAATGAGCAGTTCTTC. It codes for CASSPLAGEVYNEQFF. The rearrangement joins TRBV18 to TRBJ2-1; 9 nucleotides agree with TRBD2. The V gene's germline CDR1 is KGHSH and CDR2 LQKENI. The junction had 6 bases not matched to a gene; V was cut back by 3 bases and J by 3 bases. The CDR3 has 16 amino acids.

The CDR3 region has the DNA TGTGCCAGCAGCCAAGATCTGAGTAGTTCGGCCGGGGAGCTGTTTTTT. Amino acids: CASSQDLSSSAGELFF. The chain has TRBV4-2 and TRBJ2-2; D gene uncertain. Looked up from germline, CDR1 is LGHNA and CDR2 is YNFKEQ. This CDR3 comprises 16 residues. V was pared by 0 bases and J by 6 bases, with 14 bases between.

This clonotype was found many times. J is TRBJ1-1 and V is TRBV11-2; 7 nucleotides agree with TRBD1. Losses at the gene ends were 3 bases for V and 5 bases for J; bases not matched to a gene: 3. Germline values: CDR1 SGHAT, CDR2 FQNNGV. The CDR3 is 13 amino acids. The CDR3 region has the DNA TGTGCCAGCAGCTTCCTACAGGGGACTGAAGCTTTCTTT. This sequence encodes CASSFLQGTEAFF.

This clonotype was recorded many times. This rearrangement joins TRBV28 to TRBJ2-7; possibly TRBD1 for D (5 bases). Germline CDR1 MDHEN, CDR2 SYDVKM. The CDR3 runs to 15 residues. Trimming pared 7 bases from V and 1 base from J, leaving 17 bases between. CDR3 sequence reads: CASTTRIQGSYEQYF. For the CDR3, the DNA is TGTGCCAGCACCACCAGGATCCAGGGATCCTACGAGCAGTACTTC. The full variable domain, rest sourced from reference TRBV28 and TRBJ2-7, is DVKVTQSSRYLVKRTGEKVFLECVQDMDHENMFWYRQDPGLGLRLIYFSYDVKMKEKGDIPEGYSVSREKKERFSLILESASTNQTSMYLCASTTRIQGSYEQYFGPGTRLTVT.

This clonotype was picked up a small number of times. The chain joins TRBV20-1 to TRBJ2-7, with TRBD1 identical over 8 bases. The CDR3 is made up of 15 amino acids. Germline CDR1 reads DFQATT; CDR2 reads SNEGSKA (reference sequence). V lost 0 bases, J lost 2 bases, and 6 bases stayed unmatched. CDR3 sequence: CSAREEQGAAYEQYF. As DNA, the CDR3 is TGCAGTGCTAGAGAGGAGCAGGGGGCGGCCTACGAGCAGTACTTC.

This clonotype was seen more than once but under ten times. The CDR3 here is CASSEATSGLQETQYF. The CDR3 nucleotides are TGTGCCAGCAGTGAAGCTACTAGCGGCCTCCAAGAGACCCAGTACTTC. The chain carries TRBV25-1 and TRBJ2-5, with TRBD2 matching 8 bases. CDR1 is MGHDK and CDR2 is SYGVNS in the germline V gene. The CDR3 contains 16 residues. The trim removed 2 bases at V and 1 base at J, leaving 6 bases unmatched.

This clonotype occurred many times. The chain recombines TRBV12-3 or TRBV12-4 with TRBJ2-2, with 11 bases aligning to TRBD1. CDR3 length equals 16 residues. V lost 6 bases, J lost 4 bases, and 7 bases stayed unmatched. The DNA for the CDR3 is TGTGCCAGCAGCCGAGGACAGGGGGCGGTCACCGGGGAGCTGTTTTTT. Its translation: CASSRGQGAVTGELFF.

The CDR3 DNA follows: TGTGCCAGCAGTCCCAGGGGAAAGAATTCACCCCTCCACTTT. Encoded protein: CASSPRGKNSPLHF. V usage is TRBV25-1 and J usage is TRBJ1-6; D perhaps matches TRBD1 (6 bases). The CDR3 sequence is 14 residues long. With 5 bases removed from V and 7 bases from J, the gap between germline ends came to 12 bases. In germline, CDR1 is MGHDK, CDR2 SYGVNS.

This clonotype appeared a few times. The V gene is TRBV12-3 or TRBV12-4, the J gene TRBJ2-1, with 11 bases that match TRBD1. The CDR3 has 16 amino acids. Losses at the gene ends were 5 bases for V and 4 bases for J; bases not matched to a gene: 7. CDR3 bases: TGTGCCAGCAGTCCATCTCGGGACAGGGGGTACAATGAGCAGTTCTTC. Protein sequence: CASSPSRDRGYNEQFF.

As concerns this clonotype: This may be a read error: a much more frequent sequence differs by one nucleotide. CDR3 DNA: TGTTCCAGCACCATTACGGCGGACAATGAGCAGTTCTTC. Translating gives CSSTITADNEQFF. V is TRBV6-1 and J is TRBJ2-1; D remains ambiguous. CDR3 length equals 13 residues. CDR1 and CDR2 from the germline V gene are MNHNS and SASEGT.

In its sample, this clonotype was seen once. The chain is built from TRBV18 and TRBJ1-2; 7 bases are shared with TRBD1. CDR3 size: 14 residues. Germline CDR1 is KGHSH and CDR2 is LQKENI. V lost 0 bases, J lost 9 bases, and 7 bases stayed unmatched. The CDR3 coding sequence is TGTGCCAGCTCACCACCGGGACAGAAAGCGAGCTACACCTTC. Amino acids: CASSPPGQKASYTF.

A few counts support this clonotype. The rearrangement uses TRBV4-1 and TRBJ1-1; no firm D call. This CDR3 comprises 13 residues. V was trimmed by 2 bases and J by 3 bases, leaving 7 bases between them. Germline CDR1 MGHRA, CDR2 YSYEKL. The CDR3 is CASSQSLYTEAFF. CDR3 sequence (DNA): TGCGCCAGCAGCCAATCTCTGTACACTGAAGCTTTCTTT.

The CDR3: CAWGRQTYQPQHF. In nucleotides, the CDR3 is TGTGCCTGGGGTAGACAGACCTATCAGCCCCAGCATTTT. This sequence joins TRBV30 and TRBJ1-5; TRBD1 might be the D (5 bases). Germline CDR1 is GTSNPN and CDR2 is SVGIG (reference sequence). The CDR3 runs to 13 residues. The ends were cut back, 5 bases at V and 5 bases at J, with 13 bases in the middle. The whole variable domain, filled in from reference TRBV30 and TRBJ1-5, reads SQTIHQWPATLVQPVGSPLSLECTVEGTSNPNLYWYRQAAGRGLQLLFYSVGIGQISSEVPQNLSASRPQDRQFILSSKKLLLSDSGFYLCAWGRQTYQPQHFGDGTRLSIL.

This clonotype was counted only a few times. The V gene is TRBV30, the J gene TRBJ1-3; 7 nucleotides agree with TRBD1. Germline CDR1 GTSNPN, CDR2 SVGIG (reference sequence). The CDR3 runs to 14 residues. With 4 bases clipped from V and 2 bases from J, the junction kept 5 bases outside the gene matches. In DNA, the CDR3 is TGTGCCTGGACCAACGACAGGGCTGGAAACACCATATATTTT. Encoded protein: CAWTNDRAGNTIYF.

This CDR3 reads CATMDRAAGELFF. Written as DNA, the CDR3 is TGTGCCACCATGGACAGGGCGGCCGGGGAGCTGTTTTTT. The V and J genes are TRBV24-1 and TRBJ2-2, with TRBD1 matching 8 bases. From germline, CDR1 is KGHDR and CDR2 SFDVKD. Trimming removed 8 bases from V and 6 bases from J; junction bases left unmatched: 4. This CDR3 contains 13 residues.

This clonotype was seen at least ten times. V gene TRBV30 combines with J gene TRBJ1-1; D uncertain. Trimming stripped 0 bases from V and 0 bases from J, with 11 bases between. CDR1 and CDR2 (germline): GTSNPN, SVGIG (reference sequence). The CDR3 spans 15 residues. The CDR3 nucleotides are TGTGCCTGGAGTGTGGGGTTCGGGCTGAACACTGAAGCTTTCTTT. Protein: CAWSVGFGLNTEAFF. Filled out from reference TRBV30 and TRBJ1-1, the complete variable domain reads SQTIHQWPATLVQPVGSPLSLECTVEGTSNPNLYWYRQAAGRGLQLLFYSVGIGQISSEVPQNLSASRPQDRQFILSSKKLLLSDSGFYLCAWSVGFGLNTEAFFGQGTRLTVV.

This clonotype was detected many times. The rearrangement joins TRBV29-1 to TRBJ1-1; no firm D call. This CDR3 has 12 residues. The germline gives CDR1 SQVTM, CDR2 ANQGSEA. V lost 0 bases and J lost 7, with 9 bases in between. The CDR3 sequence: CSVEDGESEAFF. CDR3 DNA: TGCAGCGTTGAAGACGGGGAAAGTGAAGCTTTCTTT.

This clonotype was observed a handful of times. This chain joins TRBV7-9 and TRBJ2-3; D is possibly TRBD2 (6 bases). Germline CDR1 reads SEHNR; CDR2 reads FQNEAQ (reference sequence). The CDR3 is 17 residues long. Between the trimmed V and J ends, which lost 0 bases and 0 bases, there was a span of 13 bases. The CDR3 spells CASSLASGTISTDTQYF. Written as DNA, the CDR3 is TGTGCCAGCAGCTTAGCTAGCGGAACAATTAGCACAGATACGCAGTATTTT.

This clonotype has at least ten counts. The V and J genes are TRBV28 and TRBJ2-3; 9 bases fit TRBD2. In germline, CDR1 is MDHEN, CDR2 SYDVKM. This CDR3 contains 20 residues. Losses at the gene ends were 1 base for V and 0 bases for J; bases not matched to a gene: 14. CDR3 DNA: TGTGCCAGCAGTTTATTGGTTAGCGGGAGTGCCGATACTAGCACAGATACGCAGTATTTT. This codes for CASSLLVSGSADTSTDTQYF.

This clonotype has a count of ten or more. The CDR3 reads CASSSPGLAGWNEQFF. The CDR3 DNA reads as TGTGCCAGCAGCTCACCGGGACTAGCGGGGTGGAATGAGCAGTTCTTC. V is TRBV11-2 and J is TRBJ2-1; 13 bases align to TRBD2. CDR1 and CDR2 (germline): SGHAT, FQNNGV. V shed 4 bases, J shed 7 bases, and the junction held 7 bases outside the gene matches. CDR3 length: 16 amino acids.

Ten or more counts support this clonotype. V is TRBV30 and J is TRBJ1-1, with TRBD1 matching 9 bases. V trimming: 0 bases; J trimming: 4 bases; junction bases outside the gene matches: 3. Germline V lookup: CDR1 GTSNPN, CDR2 SVGIG (reference sequence). The CDR3 totals 14 residues. CDR3 sequence reads: CAWSVGTGITEAFF. CDR3 nucleotide sequence: TGTGCCTGGAGTGTAGGGACAGGGATCACTGAAGCTTTCTTT.

The table lists this clonotype with many counts. This chain links TRBV30 with TRBJ2-7; tentatively, D is TRBD1 (6 bases). Trimming stripped 2 bases from V and 2 bases from J, with 16 bases between. Germline values: CDR1 GTSNPN, CDR2 SVGIG (reference sequence). The CDR3 contains 15 residues. CDR3 residues: CAWSSSQGVTYEQYF. In DNA form, the CDR3 reads TGTGCCTGGAGTTCCTCACAGGGTGTCACCTACGAGCAGTACTTC.

Details on this clonotype: This may come from a read error, since a much larger clone is one base off. The rearrangement links TRBV28 to TRBJ1-6; D gene ambiguous. Trimming took off 2 bases at V and 7 bases at J, with 3 bases between the two ends. Germline V gene lookup returns CDR1 MDHEN and CDR2 SYDVKM. The CDR3 is made up of 12 amino acids. CDR3 protein: CASSLENSPLHF. In DNA form, the CDR3 reads TGTGCCAGCAGTTTAGAGAATTCACCCCTCCACTTT.